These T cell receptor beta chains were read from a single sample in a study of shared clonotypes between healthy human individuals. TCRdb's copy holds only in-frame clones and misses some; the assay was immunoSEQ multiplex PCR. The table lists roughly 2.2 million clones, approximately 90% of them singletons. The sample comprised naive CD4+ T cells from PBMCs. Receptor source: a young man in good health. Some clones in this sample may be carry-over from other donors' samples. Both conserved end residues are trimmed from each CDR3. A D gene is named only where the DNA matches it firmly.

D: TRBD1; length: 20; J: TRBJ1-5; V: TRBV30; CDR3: AWSASPKLPGQGFYSNQPQH
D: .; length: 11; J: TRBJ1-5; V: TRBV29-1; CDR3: SVQGDWGQPQH
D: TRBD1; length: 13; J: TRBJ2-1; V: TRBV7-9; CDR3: ASSLTGGAWNEQF
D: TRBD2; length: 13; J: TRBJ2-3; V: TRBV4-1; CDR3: ASSQDGTRSDTQY
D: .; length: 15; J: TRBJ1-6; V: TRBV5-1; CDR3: ASHEFTESSYNSPLH
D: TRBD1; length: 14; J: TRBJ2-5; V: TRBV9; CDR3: ASSPRTGAPWETQY
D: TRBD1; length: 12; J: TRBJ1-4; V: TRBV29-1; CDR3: SVKDRADNEKLF
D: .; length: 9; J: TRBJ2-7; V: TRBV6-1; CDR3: ASSEPYEQY
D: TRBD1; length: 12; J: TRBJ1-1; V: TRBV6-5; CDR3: ASTGMGQGVIAF
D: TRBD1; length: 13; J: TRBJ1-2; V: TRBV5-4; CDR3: ASSRGQAQTYGYT
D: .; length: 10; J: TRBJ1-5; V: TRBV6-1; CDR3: ASREQEQPQH
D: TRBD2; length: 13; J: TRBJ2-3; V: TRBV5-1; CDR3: ASSSVSGVTDTQY
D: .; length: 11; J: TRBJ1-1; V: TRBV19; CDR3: ASSIGQDTEAF
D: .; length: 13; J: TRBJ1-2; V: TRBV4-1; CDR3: ASSQGVTERYGYT
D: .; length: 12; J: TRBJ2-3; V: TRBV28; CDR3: ASSLGFRTDTQY
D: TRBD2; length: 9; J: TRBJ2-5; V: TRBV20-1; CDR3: SARRESTQY
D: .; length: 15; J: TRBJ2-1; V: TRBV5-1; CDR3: ASSLVGSGAVNNEQF
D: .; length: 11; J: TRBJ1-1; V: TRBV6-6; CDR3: ASSKQGNTEAF
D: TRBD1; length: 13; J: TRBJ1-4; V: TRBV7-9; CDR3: ASRRTGGANEKLF
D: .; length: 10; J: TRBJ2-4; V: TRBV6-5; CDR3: ASSYSGDIQY
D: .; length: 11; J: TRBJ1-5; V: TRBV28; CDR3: ASTWSPNQPQH
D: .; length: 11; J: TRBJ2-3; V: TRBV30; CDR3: AWAAGDTDTQY
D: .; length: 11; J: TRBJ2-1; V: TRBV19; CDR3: ASSIDPGNEQF
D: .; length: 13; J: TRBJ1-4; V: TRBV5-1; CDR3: ASSLEAGATEKLF
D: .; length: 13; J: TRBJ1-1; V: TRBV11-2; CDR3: ASSLGGDMNTEAF
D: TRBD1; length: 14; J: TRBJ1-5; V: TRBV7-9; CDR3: ASSSRQGGGDQPQH